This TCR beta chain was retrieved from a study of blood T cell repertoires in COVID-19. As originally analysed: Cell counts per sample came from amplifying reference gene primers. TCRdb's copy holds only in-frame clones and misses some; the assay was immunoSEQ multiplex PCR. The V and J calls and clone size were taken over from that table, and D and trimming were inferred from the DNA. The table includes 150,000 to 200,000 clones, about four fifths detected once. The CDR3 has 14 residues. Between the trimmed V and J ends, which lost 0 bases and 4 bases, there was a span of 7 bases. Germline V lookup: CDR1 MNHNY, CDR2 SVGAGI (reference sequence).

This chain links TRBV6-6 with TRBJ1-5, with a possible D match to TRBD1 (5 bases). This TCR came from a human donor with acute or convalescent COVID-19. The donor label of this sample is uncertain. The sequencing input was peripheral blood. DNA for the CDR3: TGTGCCAGCAGTTACTCGGGACTTAATCAGCCCCAGCATTTT. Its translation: CASSYSGLNQPQHF.